Below are 9 T cell receptor beta chains sequenced from a single sample in a study of molecular identifiers for immune sequencing clone quantification. TCRdb reprocessed the PCR reads with MiXCR, giving one entry per CDR3 protein. The table shows more than 450,000 distinct CDR3 sequences, with roughly a fifth occurring only once. The sequenced sample consisted of naive CD8+ T cells from blood, with Jurkat cell RNA spiked in. The subset here: FACS-sorted CD8+CD4-CCR7+CD45RA+ naive T cells. These receptors were obtained from a human donor in good health. Some libraries in this study had Jurkat cell RNA spiked in.

Concerning this clonotype itself: This clone may be a read error of a much larger clone one base away. This chain links TRBV13 with TRBJ2-1; 11 nucleotides line up with TRBD2. There are 15 residues in the CDR3. The germline V gene encodes CDR1 PRHDT and CDR2 FYEKMQ (reference sequence). The CDR3 sequence is CASSLVLAGDNEQSF. CDR3 in DNA: TGTGCCAGCAGCTTAGTACTAGCGGGGGACAATGAGCAGTCCTTC.

This clonotype was detected ten times or more. The rearrangement links TRBV7-9 to TRBJ1-1, with 7 bases identical to TRBD1. The CDR3 has 15 amino acids. With V trimmed by 2 bases and J by 4 bases, 7 bases remained unmatched. Germline-derived CDR1 and CDR2 are SEHNR and FQNEAQ (reference sequence). CDR3 DNA sequence: TGTGCCAGCAGCTTAACAGGGGCAAGTGGCACTGAAGCTTTCTTT. This codes for CASSLTGASGTEAFF.

This clonotype was found once. The chain links TRBV10-3 to TRBJ2-7; D ambiguous. Germline CDR1 is ENHRY and CDR2 is SYGVKD. V lost 8 bases, J lost 1 base, and 12 bases lay in between. The CDR3 totals 13 residues. This CDR3 reads CAICATASYEQYF. CDR3 DNA sequence: TGTGCCATCTGTGCGACGGCTTCCTACGAGCAGTACTTC.

V usage is TRBV20-1 and J usage is TRBJ2-3; 7 bases map to TRBD1. The CDR3 covers 16 residues. Germline lookup yields CDR1 DFQATT and CDR2 SNEGSKA (reference sequence). The ends lost 0 bases at V and 0 bases at J; junction bases unmatched: 6. The chain's CDR3 is CSARDLGGSSTDTQYF. CDR3 sequence (DNA): TGCAGTGCTAGAGATCTAGGGGGCTCTAGCACAGATACGCAGTATTTT.

The table lists this clonotype with many counts. This rearrangement joins TRBV7-2 to TRBJ2-7, with D tentatively TRBD1 (6 bases). V lost 5 bases, J lost 3 bases, and 17 bases lay in between. This CDR3 is built from 15 residues. Germline CDR1 and CDR2: SGHTA and FQGNSA. As DNA, the CDR3 is TGTGCCAGCAGCCAAGACCGGACAGACTACTACGAGCAGTACTTC. As protein: CASSQDRTDYYEQYF.

In the case of this clonotype: Just one base apart from a much larger clone, this may be a read error. This CDR3 is missing its conserved last phenylalanine or tryptophan, likely due to a read error. V is TRBV6-5 and J is TRBJ2-3; D is unclear. Germline V CDR1 and CDR2: MNHEY, SVGAGI. The CDR3 totals 17 residues. With 2 bases removed from V and 6 bases from J, the gap between germline ends came to 21 bases. CDR3 amino acids: CASSYRRPTRSIDTQYL. CDR3 coding DNA: TGTGCCAGCAGTTACCGCCGGCCGACCAGGTCGATTGATACGCAGTATCTT.

In this sample, this clonotype turned up a few times. CDR3: CASSRTGLYQPQHF. In nucleotides, the CDR3 is TGTGCCAGCAGTAGGACAGGGCTTTATCAGCCCCAGCATTTT. The chain carries TRBV5-8 and TRBJ1-5, with 8 bases lining up with TRBD1. Trimming at V came to 5 bases and at J to 5 bases, leaving 6 bases not matched to a gene. The CDR3 covers 14 residues. The germline gives CDR1 SGHTS, CDR2 YDEGEE.

To note about this clonotype: This sequence may be a read error, since a much larger clone differs from it by one base. This rearrangement joins TRBV21-1 to TRBJ1-1. TRBV21-1 is marked as a pseudogene. This CDR3 has 12 residues. CDR3 sequence: CASSEWRGSAFF. In DNA, the CDR3 is TGTGCCAGCAGCGAATGGCGGGGATCGGCTTTCTTT.

A word on this clonotype: A read error may produce the germline difference seen at one junction end. This sequence joins TRBV30 and TRBJ2-3, with TRBD1 matching 7 bases. The CDR3 sequence is 14 residues long. Germline CDR1 is GTSNPN and CDR2 is SVGIG (reference sequence). CDR3 residues: CAWSRAGGTDTQCF. DNA of the CDR3: TGTGCCTGGAGTCGAGCAGGGGGTACAGATACGCAGTGTTTT.